What follows are 31 T cell receptor beta chains derived from one specimen sequenced in a study of post-analysis software for immune sequencing data. Study findings and constraints: Elevated frequency relative to controls characterized several TRBV segments in patients, TRBV5-6, TRBV5-1 and TRBV20-1 among them.

These TCRs are of unknown antigen specificity. Sequencing libraries made from TCR beta cDNA carried unique molecular identifiers. TCRdb re-derived calls from the PCR reads in MiXCR, one entry per CDR3 protein. Among some 240,000 distinct CDR3 sequences listed, about 38% were seen once. Sequenced: blood. All receptors come from a girl under 18 with multiple sclerosis.

In its sample, this clonotype was seen many times. The CDR3 DNA sequence: TGCGCCAGCAGTGGCGGGAGCCTCGACACTGAAGCTTTCTTT. Translated: CASSGGSLDTEAFF. V usage is TRBV10-1 and J usage is TRBJ1-1; no reliable D call. V lost 4 bases to trimming and J lost 3 bases, with 12 bases between them. This CDR3 is built from 14 residues. The germline V gene encodes CDR1 WNHNN and CDR2 SYGVQD (reference sequence).

V gene TRBV20-1 combines with J gene TRBJ2-1; D call uncertain. The CDR3 covers 15 residues. Trimming stripped 0 bases from V and 4 bases from J, with 13 bases between. CDR1 and CDR2 (germline): DFQATT, SNEGSKA (reference sequence). CDR3 DNA: TGCAGTGCTAGAGATCCCCGGACCAGTTACAATGAGCAGTTCTTC. Its protein is CSARDPRTSYNEQFF.

This clonotype was seen ten or more times. This sequence joins TRBV9 and TRBJ2-1; D is uncertain. CDR1 and CDR2 from the germline V gene are SGDLS and YYNGEE. The CDR3 runs to 14 residues. Between the trimmed V and J ends, which lost 2 bases and 1 base, there was a span of 7 bases. CDR3 region: CASSVTESYNEQFF. CDR3 in DNA: TGTGCCAGCAGCGTTACAGAGTCCTACAATGAGCAGTTCTTC.

The sample holds many counts of this clonotype. The genes are TRBV6-2 or TRBV6-3 and TRBJ1-6, with 10 bases fitting TRBD1. CDR3 length: 16 residues. The V gene end was trimmed by 2 bases and the J gene end by 8 bases; junction bases not matched to a gene: 6. CDR1 MNHEY and CDR2 SVGEGT come from the germline V gene. This chain's CDR3 is CASSYGPGQGYSPLHF. DNA for the CDR3: TGTGCCAGCAGTTACGGTCCGGGACAGGGGTATTCACCCCTCCACTTT.

The genes are TRBV20-1 and TRBJ2-7; TRBD2 matches 12 bases. The DNA end favors TRBJ2-5, so the J call may be wrong. Germline V gene sequence: CDR1 DFQATT, CDR2 SNEGSKA (reference sequence). The CDR3 covers 18 residues. Here the CDR3 reads CSAVGNELAGGPTETQYF. The CDR3 DNA is TGCAGTGCTGTGGGGAACGAGCTAGCGGGGGGGCCGACAGAGACCCAGTACTTC.

The chain uses TRBV6-2 or TRBV6-3 and TRBJ2-3, with D possibly TRBD1 on 6 matching bases. The V gene lost 6 bases and the J gene lost 2 bases, with 15 bases spanning the gap. In germline, CDR1 is MNHEY, CDR2 SVGEGT. The CDR3 totals 15 residues. CDR3 in DNA: TGTGCCAGCAGAATCCGAGGACAGATCACAGATACGCAGTATTTT. Translated, it gives CASRIRGQITDTQYF.

Of note for this clonotype: One base away lies a much larger clone, so this may be a sequencing read error. The CDR3 coding sequence is TGTGCCAGCAGCCCGTTCGGGGACTACAACAATGGGCAGTTCTTC. Its translation is CASSPFGDYNNGQFF. The J gene is TRBJ2-1, the V gene TRBV6-1, with 7 bases that match TRBD2. The CDR3 length is 15 residues. Germline CDR1 MNHNS, CDR2 SASEGT.

On this clonotype itself: A read error may account for a junction end that differs from germline. This rearrangement joins TRBV5-1 to TRBJ2-3; D ambiguous. The length of the CDR3 is 14 residues. The V gene's germline CDR1 is SGHRS and CDR2 YFSETQ. The CDR3 region has the DNA TGCGCCAGCGGCTTGGCTGGGGGCACAGATACGCAGTATTTT. This encodes CASGLAGGTDTQYF.

This clonotype was seen only a few times. The V and J genes are TRBV3-1 and TRBJ2-7; 12 nucleotides match TRBD2. CDR1 and CDR2 (germline): LGHDT, YNNKEL (reference sequence). The V gene end was trimmed by 4 bases and the J gene end by 7 bases; junction bases not matched to a gene: 14. The CDR3 consists of 17 residues. The CDR3 loop is CASSPGPGLAGGNEQYF. In DNA form, the CDR3 reads TGTGCCAGCAGCCCCGGACCGGGGCTAGCGGGGGGGAATGAGCAGTACTTC.

The chain is built from TRBV7-8 and TRBJ2-5; TRBD2 agrees at 11 bases. The assigned J gene may be wrong: the sequence end matches TRBJ2-7 better. This CDR3 is built from 16 residues. The V gene's germline CDR1 is SGHVS and CDR2 FQNEAQ. CDR3 in amino acids: CASTTTGTSGLYEQYF. Written as DNA, the CDR3 is TGTGCCAGCACCACTACTGGGACTAGCGGACTCTACGAGCAGTACTTC.

The V and J genes are TRBV4-1 and TRBJ2-1, with D perhaps given as TRBD1 or TRBD2 (6 bases each). The V end lost 3 bases, the J end lost 2 bases, and 17 bases lay between the germline ends. Germline lookup yields CDR1 MGHRA and CDR2 YSYEKL. The CDR3 is 17 amino acids. The CDR3 spells CASSQEGLEGAYNEQFF. The CDR3 DNA is TGCGCCAGCAGCCAGGAGGGTCTTGAGGGGGCCTACAATGAGCAGTTCTTC.

The CDR3 sequence: CASSLSGLSTDTQYF. CDR3 bases: TGTGCCAGCAGCTTATCAGGGCTGAGCACAGATACGCAGTATTTT. V and J are TRBV11-2 and TRBJ2-3, with TRBD1 as a possible D gene (5 bases). From germline, CDR1 is SGHAT and CDR2 FQNNGV. This CDR3 contains 15 residues. Trimming pared 2 bases from V and 0 bases from J, leaving 9 bases between.

Points on this clonotype: With a much larger clone just one base away, this may be a read error. This chain connects TRBV12-3 or TRBV12-4 to TRBJ2-1, with a tentative D call TRBD2 (5 bases). This CDR3 is 14 amino acids long. This CDR3 is CASRRVAGLNGQFF. The CDR3 DNA reads as TGTGCCAGCAGGCGGGTGGCAGGTCTCAATGGGCAGTTCTTC.

About this clonotype: A read error may be the cause here, since a much bigger clone is one base away. The CDR3 region is CASSKSGNEQFF. CDR3 in DNA: TGTGCCAGCAGCAAAAGTGGAAATGAGCAGTTCTTC. The chain uses TRBV21-1 and TRBJ2-1. TRBV21-1 is given as a pseudogene. The CDR3 runs 12 residues.

The table lists this clonotype with a count of one. No conserved phenylalanine or tryptophan ends this CDR3, so it is likely a read error. The chain joins TRBV5-6 to TRBJ1-6; 9 bases are shared with TRBD1. V lost 3 bases and J lost 5; bases outside the gene matches: 3. Germline CDR1 SGHDT, CDR2 YYEEEE. The CDR3 has 15 residues. The CDR3 sequence: CASSWGQGHNSPLHI. The CDR3 DNA reads TGTGCCAGCAGCTGGGGACAGGGTCATAATTCACCCCTCCACATT.

In its sample, this clonotype was seen many times. The J gene is TRBJ2-3, the V gene TRBV29-1, with D perhaps TRBD2 (6 bases). This CDR3 spans 12 amino acids. The V and J ends lost 7 bases and 2 bases respectively, with 10 bases between them. The germline CDR1 and CDR2 sequences are SQVTM and ANQGSEA. The CDR3 DNA reads as TGCAGCGGGGAGGCACCCACAGATACGCAGTATTTT. Translated: CSGEAPTDTQYF.

The chain employs TRBV7-2 and TRBJ2-1; no reliable D call. CDR1 is SGHTA and CDR2 is FQGNSA in the germline V gene. The CDR3 consists of 13 residues. Deletions cut 3 bases from V and 4 bases from J, with 7 bases between. This CDR3 reads CASSFEPYNEQFF. The CDR3 nucleotides read TGTGCCAGCAGCTTCGAACCTTACAATGAGCAGTTCTTC.

This clonotype was recorded at least ten times. This chain joins TRBV12-3 or TRBV12-4 and TRBJ1-2; TRBD1 aligns across 10 bases. The CDR3 sequence is 14 residues long. J lost 8 bases, V lost 5 bases, and 8 bases had no gene match. The CDR3 protein is CASSTTGGGGGYTF. CDR3 DNA: TGTGCCAGCAGTACGACAGGGGGCGGTGGGGGCTACACCTTC.

This clonotype was observed a single time. Compared with germline, one end of the junction differs, possibly owing to a read error. The CDR3 DNA reads TGTGCCAGTAGTTTTGGCGGGAGTACTCGGGAGCAGGTCTTC. It yields the protein CASSFGGSTREQVF. The chain carries TRBV19 and TRBJ2-1; 7 positions match TRBD2. The V gene's germline CDR1 is LNHDA and CDR2 SQIVND (reference sequence). The CDR3 has 14 amino acids.

This clonotype was counted ten times or more. The chain employs TRBV11-2 and TRBJ2-5; 10 bases align to TRBD2. CDR3 length equals 17 residues. Germline CDR1 reads SGHAT; CDR2 reads FQNNGV. The V gene end was trimmed by 8 bases and the J gene end by 0 bases; junction bases not matched to a gene: 12. The CDR3 DNA reads TGTGCCAGCGGCCTCCCTCTAGCGGGAGAGTACCAAGAGACCCAGTACTTC. This sequence encodes CASGLPLAGEYQETQYF.

Ten or more counts support this clonotype. The chain couples TRBV5-1 to TRBJ2-1; 12 bases are shared with TRBD2. The V segment lost 4 bases and the J segment 1 base; nucleotides outside the gene matches: 3. CDR3 size: 16 residues. Germline loops: CDR1 SGHRS, CDR2 YFSETQ. CDR3 residues: CASSPGLAGSYNEQFF. CDR3 DNA sequence: TGCGCCAGCAGCCCCGGACTAGCGGGGTCCTACAATGAGCAGTTCTTC.

This clonotype was detected only once. V and J are TRBV12-3 or TRBV12-4 and TRBJ2-7; 7 bases agree with TRBD2. The V gene end was trimmed by 5 bases and the J gene end by 5 bases; junction bases not matched to a gene: 15. The CDR3 covers 16 residues. The CDR3 coding sequence is TGTGCCAGCAGTACGTCTAGTGGGGGAGGGCCCAACGAGCAGTACTTC. This translates into CASSTSSGGGPNEQYF.

This chain links TRBV7-9 with TRBJ2-7; D call uncertain. Germline-derived CDR1 and CDR2 are SEHNR and FQNEAQ (reference sequence). The CDR3 covers 14 residues. Trimming stripped 11 bases from V and 7 bases from J, with 24 bases between. This CDR3 is CAGRKSSSHNEQYF. CDR3 sequence (DNA): TGTGCCGGTCGGAAGAGTTCCTCCCACAATGAGCAGTACTTC.

The J gene is TRBJ2-3, the V gene TRBV4-1; TRBD2 matches at 10 bases. V shed 0 bases, J shed 5 bases, and the junction held 8 bases outside the gene matches. This CDR3 comprises 17 residues. Germline lookup yields CDR1 MGHRA and CDR2 YSYEKL. CDR3 in DNA: TGCGCCAGCAGCCAAGAAGAGGCGGGACTAGCGATAGATACGCAGTATTTT. As protein: CASSQEEAGLAIDTQYF.

This clonotype was seen only a few times. The genes are TRBV5-1 and TRBJ2-5, with D perhaps TRBD1 or TRBD2 (5 bases each). V shed 1 base and J shed 4 bases, with 8 bases lying between them. The CDR3 length is 13 residues. CDR1 is SGHRS, CDR2 YFSETQ, per germline. CDR3 sequence: CASSLLGTETQYF. The CDR3 DNA sequence: TGCGCCAGCAGCTTGTTAGGGACAGAGACCCAGTACTTC.

Comments on this clonotype: A much larger clone sits a single nucleotide away, making a read error possible. This sequence joins TRBV7-2 and TRBJ1-2; 8 nucleotides match TRBD1. The CDR3 spans 15 residues. The V gene's germline CDR1 is SGHTA and CDR2 FQGNSA. The CDR3 coding sequence is TGTGCCAACAGCCTCTCGACAGGGGAGAGCTATGGCTACACCTTC. This gives the protein CANSLSTGESYGYTF.

In this sample, this clonotype turned up a few times. The V and J genes are TRBV4-2 and TRBJ1-4; D is unclear. CDR3 size: 16 residues. Germline V gene sequence: CDR1 LGHNA, CDR2 YNFKEQ. Trimming took off 0 bases at V and 7 bases at J, with 15 bases between the two ends. The DNA of the CDR3 is TGTGCCAGCAGCCAAGATTCAGTTCACGCGGTTGAAAAACTGTTTTTT. This gives the protein CASSQDSVHAVEKLFF.

The table lists this clonotype with many counts. The V and J genes are TRBV19 and TRBJ1-5; a weak D match, TRBD1 (5 bases). The germline V and J ends were trimmed by 7 bases and 4 bases, with 8 bases remaining between them. Germline CDR1 LNHDA, CDR2 SQIVND (reference sequence). There are 12 residues in the CDR3. CDR3 sequence reads: CASTGGNQPQHF. The DNA for the CDR3 is TGTGCCAGTACCGGGGGTAATCAGCCCCAGCATTTT.

This clonotype was recorded at least ten times. The V gene is TRBV7-3, the J gene TRBJ2-1; possibly TRBD1 for D (6 bases). The CDR3 sequence is 12 residues long. CDR1 and CDR2 from the germline V gene are SGHTA and FQGTGA. V was cut by 1 base and J by 9 bases, with 7 bases left in between. CDR3 coding DNA: TGTGCCAGCAGCTTAAGAGGGGGTGAGCAGTTCTTC. It is translated as CASSLRGGEQFF.

This clonotype was counted a few times. This sequence joins TRBV5-6 and TRBJ2-6; D gene uncertain. CDR3 size: 16 residues. From germline, CDR1 is SGHDT and CDR2 YYEEEE. Trimming left V 1 base short and J 0 bases short, with 8 bases between. DNA of the CDR3: TGTGCCAGCAGCTTGTCGCCTACCTCTGGGGCCAACGTCCTGACTTTC. Translated, it gives CASSLSPTSGANVLTF.

The rearrangement uses TRBV20-1 and TRBJ1-1; the D gene is possibly TRBD1 (5 bases). Germline CDR1 is DFQATT and CDR2 is SNEGSKA (reference sequence). The CDR3 covers 13 residues. Trimming took off 6 bases at V and 5 bases at J, with 16 bases between the two ends. CDR3 amino acids: CSAMTEKGTEAFF. The CDR3, as DNA: TGCAGTGCGATGACAGAGAAGGGTACTGAAGCTTTCTTT.